These 21 T cell receptor beta chains came from one sample sequenced in a study of blood T cell repertoires in COVID-19. TCRdb's table, derived via immunoSEQ multiplex PCR, lists solely in-frame clones and lacks some. Of approximately 230,000 clones detected, approximately 82% appear once; the ten largest clones hold over 14%. Sequenced: PBMCs or T cells enriched from blood (not recorded which). The receptors derive from a middle-aged man who had recovered from COVID-19.

This chain connects TRBV29-1 to TRBJ1-1; D is unresolved. Germline values: CDR1 SQVTM, CDR2 ANQGSEA. This CDR3 region has 12 residues. V lost 4 bases and J lost 6, with 12 bases in between. CDR3 nucleotides: TGCAGCGTTGTACGATCCTCGGCTGAAGCTTTCTTT. Protein sequence: CSVVRSSAEAFF.

The rearrangement joins TRBV20-1 to TRBJ2-1, with D hard to call. Germline CDR1 and CDR2: DFQATT and SNEGSKA (reference sequence). Trimming took off 3 bases at V and 1 base at J, with 7 bases between the two ends. The CDR3 is 13 amino acids. CDR3 in amino acids: CSASGQSYNEQFF. As DNA, the CDR3 is TGCAGTGCTAGTGGGCAGTCCTACAATGAGCAGTTCTTC.

This clone has a single count. This chain links TRBV28 with TRBJ2-7; 11 bases are shared with TRBD2. The CDR3 has 15 amino acids. V dropped 5 bases and J dropped 5; count of bases not matched to a gene: 8. Germline V lookup: CDR1 MDHEN, CDR2 SYDVKM. The CDR3 sequence is CASSRDSGRENEQYF. The DNA of the CDR3 is TGTGCCAGCAGTCGTGATAGCGGGAGGGAGAACGAGCAGTACTTC.

The V gene is TRBV6-1, the J gene TRBJ2-1; maybe TRBD2 (7 bases). V dropped 3 bases and J dropped 6 bases, with 12 bases sitting between them. The V gene's germline CDR1 is MNHNS and CDR2 SASEGT. The length of the CDR3 is 14 residues. The chain's CDR3 is CASSDYREGNEQFF. The DNA for the CDR3 is TGTGCCAGCAGTGATTACAGGGAGGGCAATGAGCAGTTCTTC.

The genes are TRBV27 and TRBJ1-4; D is uncertain. Trimming cost V 6 bases and J 8 bases, with 22 bases left between them. This CDR3 has 16 amino acids. CDR1 and CDR2 from the germline V gene are MNHEY and SMNVEV (reference sequence). CDR3 sequence: CASRTTRTGGGEKLFF. DNA of the CDR3: TGTGCCAGCAGGACCACCCGGACGGGTGGAGGAGAAAAACTGTTTTTT.

This chain links TRBV29-1 with TRBJ2-3; 9 nucleotides align to TRBD1. The germline CDR1 and CDR2 sequences are SQVTM and ANQGSEA. V was clipped by 7 bases and J by 6 bases; unmatched bases: 11. The CDR3 has 14 amino acids. The CDR3 nucleotides are TGCAGCGCCACCGGACAGGGGAGCGGCGATACGCAGTATTTT. Its protein is CSATGQGSGDTQYF.

The rearrangement links TRBV5-1 to TRBJ2-1, with 9 bases that match TRBD2. With 1 base clipped from V and 4 bases from J, the junction kept 0 bases outside the gene matches. From germline, CDR1 is SGHRS and CDR2 YFSETQ. The CDR3 covers 14 residues. CDR3 loop: CASSLLAGYNEQFF. CDR3 sequence (DNA): TGCGCCAGCAGCTTGCTAGCGGGATACAATGAGCAGTTCTTC. Full variable domain (missing parts from reference TRBV5-1 and TRBJ2-1): KAGVTQTPRYLIKTRGQQVTLSCSPISGHRSVSWYQQTPGQGLQFLFEYFSETQRNKGNFPGRFSGRQFSNSRSEMNVSTLELGDSALYLCASSLLAGYNEQFFGPGTRLTVL.

This chain links TRBV7-9 with TRBJ1-1; D gene ambiguous. The V gene's germline CDR1 is SEHNR and CDR2 FQNEAQ (reference sequence). CDR3 length: 15 amino acids. V was clipped by 2 bases and J by 0 bases, with 10 bases between them. The CDR3 bases are TGTGCCAGCAGCTTATTTGGCAGAATGAACACTGAAGCTTTCTTT. Amino acid sequence: CASSLFGRMNTEAFF. The full variable domain, completed using reference TRBV7-9 and TRBJ1-1, is DTGVSQNPRHKITKRGQNVTFRCDPISEHNRLYWYRQTLGQGPEFLTYFQNEAQLEKSRLLSDRFSAERPKGSFSTLEIQRTEQGDSAMYLCASSLFGRMNTEAFFGQGTRLTVV.

This clone appeared a few times. The chain recombines TRBV10-1 with TRBJ2-1; TRBD1 is a possible D gene (6 bases). Per germline, CDR1 WNHNN and CDR2 SYGVQD (reference sequence). Trimming took 0 bases from V and 15 from J, leaving 21 bases between them. The CDR3 has 15 amino acids. CDR3 DNA: TGCGCCAGCAGTGAGTCGGGGGCATCCTACAGCCAGCTGTTCTTC. This translates into CASSESGASYSQLFF.

This chain links TRBV7-2 with TRBJ1-2, with D possibly TRBD1 on 5 matching bases. The CDR3 has 13 amino acids. CDR1 is SGHTA, CDR2 FQGNSA, per germline. The ends were cut back, 5 bases at V and 3 bases at J, with 10 bases in the middle. The CDR3 loop reads CASSPTTDYGYTF. CDR3 bases: TGTGCCAGCAGCCCTACGACAGACTATGGCTACACCTTC.

This clone was found a few times. The J gene is TRBJ2-3, the V gene TRBV10-2, with 11 bases matching TRBD2. V shed 6 bases, J shed 5 bases, and the junction held 16 bases outside the gene matches. The CDR3 covers 18 residues. Germline V gene sequence: CDR1 WSHSY, CDR2 SAAADI. The CDR3 is CASRVESGTSGGVDTQYF. As DNA, the CDR3 is TGCGCCAGCAGGGTAGAGTCCGGGACTAGCGGCGGAGTAGATACGCAGTATTTT.

CDR3 bases: TGTGCCAGCAGCGGAGAGAGGACTAGCGGGACGGATACGCAGTATTTT. Its protein is CASSGERTSGTDTQYF. This chain uses TRBV9 with TRBJ2-3; 12 bases map to TRBD2. V dropped 3 bases and J dropped 6; count of bases not matched to a gene: 8. This CDR3 is built from 16 residues. Germline loops: CDR1 SGDLS, CDR2 YYNGEE.

This chain joins TRBV4-1 and TRBJ1-6; tentatively, D is TRBD1 (5 bases). The germline CDR1 and CDR2 sequences are MGHRA and YSYEKL. The V and J ends lost 6 bases and 11 bases respectively, with 20 bases between them. The CDR3 runs 15 residues. The CDR3 loop reads CASSGYGAYSPPLHF. CDR3 coding DNA: TGCGCCAGCAGTGGCTATGGGGCCTATAGTCCACCCCTCCACTTT.

This sequence joins TRBV3-1 (or the pseudogene TRBV3-2) and TRBJ1-1; D possibly corresponds to TRBD1 (5 bases). Germline V CDR1 and CDR2: LGHDT, YNNKEL (reference sequence). This CDR3 comprises 14 residues. Trimming took 3 bases from V and 0 from J, leaving 8 bases between them. CDR3 DNA: TGTGCCAGCAGCCATACAGGAATGAACACTGAAGCTTTCTTT. It yields the protein CASSHTGMNTEAFF.

The V call is TRBV5-1, the J call TRBJ1-4; 10 bases match TRBD1. CDR1 SGHRS and CDR2 YFSETQ come from the germline V gene. The CDR3 runs 15 residues. Germline trimming cut 4 bases from V and 6 bases from J; bases unmatched to any gene: 6. CDR3 loop: CASSPGGTGDEKLFF. In DNA form, the CDR3 reads TGCGCCAGCAGCCCGGGAGGGACAGGGGATGAAAAACTGTTTTTT.

The CDR3, as DNA: TGTGCCAGCAGCTTAGGCCTTCGGGATTCACCCCTCCACTTT. It yields the protein CASSLGLRDSPLHF. The chain carries TRBV7-9 and TRBJ1-6; D remains ambiguous. Trimming removed 1 base from V and 8 bases from J, with 9 bases in between. From germline, CDR1 is SEHNR and CDR2 FQNEAQ (reference sequence). CDR3 length: 14 amino acids.

The J gene is TRBJ1-1, the V gene TRBV9; D possibly corresponds to TRBD1 (5 bases). CDR1 is SGDLS and CDR2 is YYNGEE in the germline V gene. The V end lost 4 bases, the J end lost 0 bases, and 13 bases lay between the germline ends. There are 15 residues in the CDR3. CDR3 amino acids: CASSLLGALNTEAFF. For the CDR3, the DNA is TGTGCCAGCAGCCTACTTGGGGCACTGAACACTGAAGCTTTCTTT.

The gene calls are TRBV7-7 and TRBJ1-2, with TRBD1 matching 7 bases. Unmatched junction bases numbered 7, after V lost 2 bases and J lost 4 bases. The CDR3 totals 15 residues. Germline V gene data show CDR1 as SSHAT and CDR2 as FNYEAQ (reference sequence). The CDR3: CASSLKIRGSYGYTF. Here the CDR3 DNA reads TGTGCCAGCAGCTTAAAAATCAGGGGGAGCTATGGCTACACCTTC. The full variable domain, in which reference TRBV7-7 and TRBJ1-2 provide the parts outside the CDR3, is GAGVSQSPRYKVTKRGQDVTLRCDPISSHATLYWYQQALGQGPEFLTYFNYEAQPDKSGLPSDRFSAERPEGSISTLTIQRTEQRDSAMYRCASSLKIRGSYGYTFGSGTRLTVV.

The V gene is TRBV28, the J gene TRBJ2-3; D gene unclear. Germline CDR1 MDHEN, CDR2 SYDVKM. The CDR3 covers 14 residues. V lost 7 bases to trimming and J lost 2 bases, with 13 bases between them. For the CDR3, the DNA is TGTGCCAGCACCAGTGGCTCCCCCACAGATACGCAGTATTTT. The encoded protein is CASTSGSPTDTQYF.

V is TRBV3-1 (or the pseudogene TRBV3-2) and J is TRBJ1-2; no clear D gene. CDR1 LGHDT and CDR2 YNNKEL come from the germline V gene (reference sequence). This CDR3 contains 13 residues. V was pared by 2 bases and J by 8 bases, with 12 bases between. The CDR3 loop reads CASSQWATGGYTF. The CDR3 DNA sequence: TGTGCCAGCAGCCAATGGGCCACGGGGGGCTACACCTTC.

Here the CDR3 DNA reads TGCGCCAGCAGTATGGATGGAGGGAGGGCCGGCGAGCAGTACTTC. Translation: CASSMDGGRAGEQYF. The rearrangement links TRBV10-1 to TRBJ2-7; 7 bases are a match to TRBD2. Germline V CDR1 and CDR2: WNHNN, SYGVQD (reference sequence). CDR3 length: 15 residues. V lost 5 bases to trimming and J lost 6 bases; unmatched junction nucleotides: 13.